The rows below give T cell receptor beta chains drawn from one sample of a study of T cell responses to AZD1222 COVID-19 vaccine. Libraries were prepared by immunoSEQ multiplex PCR; TCRdb keeps only in-frame clonotypes and omits some of them. The sample shows approximately 110,000 clones, roughly 90% of them seen only once. Material: peripheral blood, obtained 28 days after the second AZD1222 dose. These TCRs come from an adult who received the AZD1222 COVID-19 vaccine. Both conserved end residues are part of each CDR3. A D gene is named only where the DNA matches it firmly. Clone size appears in some rows only: once, few, many, or a class for an expanded clone.

size,J,D,V,DNA,CDR3
NA,TRBJ1-1,NA,TRBV6-5,TGTGCCAGCAGTCCCCCCGGGATGAACACTGAAGCTTTCTTT,CASSPPGMNTEAFF
NA,TRBJ1-1,TRBD1,TRBV2,TGTGCCAGCATAGGGACAGGGGGCTCCCTGGCTGAAGCTTTCTTT,CASIGTGGSLAEAFF
NA,TRBJ2-7,TRBD1,TRBV6-1,TGTGCCAGCAGTGAGCCGGGACAGGGGCCCGAGCAGTACTTC,CASSEPGQGPEQYF
NA,TRBJ2-7,NA,TRBV11-2,TGTGCCAGCAGCTTAGGGTTGGGGAGCTCCTACGAGCAGTACTTC,CASSLGLGSSYEQYF
NA,TRBJ2-1,TRBD2,TRBV5-1,TGCGCCAGCAGCCTGGGACTAGCGGGAGAATGGCAGTTCTTC,CASSLGLAGEWQFF
NA,TRBJ1-2,NA,TRBV6-5,TGTGCCAGCAGTCAGAGGGATTTCGCAAGGGGCTACACCTTC,CASSQRDFARGYTF
NA,TRBJ1-2,TRBD1,TRBV4-1,TGCGCCAGCAGCCCCACTTCCGCCGGGACAGGGCTATCGTTTAGGTATGGCTACACCTTC,CASSPTSAGTGLSFRYGYTF
NA,TRBJ1-2,NA,TRBV19,TGTGCCAGTAGTATCCACCCGCAGTTCGCTAACTATGGCTACACCTTC,CASSIHPQFANYGYTF
NA,TRBJ2-4,TRBD1,TRBV9,TGTGCCAGCAGCGCGACAGGGCTAATTCAGTACTTC,CASSATGLIQYF
NA,TRBJ1-5,NA,TRBV28,TGTGCCAGCAACCCTCTGGGGGAAAGGGGCAATCAGCCCCAGCATTTT,CASNPLGERGNQPQHF
NA,TRBJ1-2,TRBD1,TRBV5-8,TGTGCCAGCAGCCGAGGGACAGTCAAAGGGACTAACTATGGCTACACCTTC,CASSRGTVKGTNYGYTF
NA,TRBJ2-3,TRBD2,TRBV3-1/TRBV3-2,TGTGCCAGCAGCCAAGCGGGGGGGCGAATCACAGATACGCAGTATTTT,CASSQAGGRITDTQYF
NA,TRBJ2-3,NA,TRBV15,TGTGCCACCAGAAGACAGATTACTAGCACAGATACGCAGTATTTT,CATRRQITSTDTQYF
NA,TRBJ1-4,NA,TRBV5-1,TGCGCCAGCAGTTCCGGTGGGAGTAATGAAAAACTGTTTTTT,CASSSGGSNEKLFF
NA,TRBJ1-1,NA,TRBV29-1,TGCAGCGTTGGAACACTGAACACTGAAGCTTTCTTT,CSVGTLNTEAFF
NA,TRBJ2-2,TRBD2,TRBV28,TGTGCCAGCAGAACAGGACTAGCGGGAGGGCCTAACGGGGAGCTGTTTTTT,CASRTGLAGGPNGELFF
NA,TRBJ1-1,NA,TRBV24-1,TGTGCCACCAGTGATCCTTTGGGCCTCGGAGCTTTCTTT,CATSDPLGLGAFF
NA,TRBJ2-1,TRBD2,TRBV6-1,TGTGCCAGCAGTGCAACCTCCGGGACTAGCGGGTTGTATGAGCAGTTCTTC,CASSATSGTSGLYEQFF
NA,TRBJ2-3,TRBD2,TRBV5-4,TGTGCCAGCAGCTTCCCTAGCGGGGACAGCACAGATACGCAGTATTTT,CASSFPSGDSTDTQYF
NA,TRBJ1-2,NA,TRBV11-2,TGTGCCAGCAGCCTCGACCCCGCAGGAGGTTCAAACTATGGCTACACCTTC,CASSLDPAGGSNYGYTF
NA,TRBJ2-7,TRBD2,TRBV3-1/TRBV3-2,TGTGCCAGCAGCCAAGCTGGGGCTAGCGGGAGGGCGTCGCCCTACGAGCAGTACTTC,CASSQAGASGRASPYEQYF
NA,TRBJ2-7,TRBD2,TRBV11-2,TGTGCCAGCAGCGCAATAGCGGGGTCCCTCCTGGAGCAGTACTTC,CASSAIAGSLLEQYF
NA,TRBJ2-1,TRBD1,TRBV7-7,TGTGCTAGCAGCTTAGGTGAGGGTGACAGGGGCACCCTTAGCTCCTACAATGAGCAGTTCTTC,CASSLGEGDRGTLSSYNEQFF
NA,TRBJ2-3,NA,TRBV6-1,TGTGCCAGCAGTGAAGCGATCATATGGGTGGGAACAGATACGCAGTATTTT,CASSEAIIWVGTDTQYF
NA,TRBJ2-2,TRBD1,TRBV11-2,TGTGCCAGCACCCATGGGACAGGGGTCACCGGGGAGCTGTTTTTT,CASTHGTGVTGELFF
NA,TRBJ1-1,TRBD1,TRBV14,TGTGCCAGCAGCCAACGTACAGGGGGGTTACCGAACACTGAAGCTTTCTTT,CASSQRTGGLPNTEAFF
NA,TRBJ1-2,NA,TRBV28,TGTGCCAGCCTTCCAGGGCAACGTAACTATGGCTACACCTTC,CASLPGQRNYGYTF
NA,TRBJ1-1,NA,TRBV7-2,TGTGCCAGCAGCTTAGACTGGGGGCGCGGGGAAGCTTTCTTT,CASSLDWGRGEAFF
few,TRBJ2-7,TRBD2,TRBV5-5,TGTGCCAGCAGCTTTCTAGCGGGGGGCTCCTACGAGCAGTACTTC,CASSFLAGGSYEQYF
once,TRBJ1-3,NA,TRBV6-6,TGTGCCAGCAGTTACTCAGGGGCAGATACTGGAAACACCATATATTTT,CASSYSGADTGNTIYF
NA,TRBJ2-6,TRBD1,TRBV18,TGTGCCAGCTCACCGACAGGGACTGGGGCCAACGTCCTGACTTTC,CASSPTGTGANVLTF
NA,TRBJ2-7,NA,TRBV10-3,TGTGCCATCAGTCCCGGGTCAACGTCAGACTACGAGCAGTACTTC,CAISPGSTSDYEQYF
NA,TRBJ1-6,NA,TRBV7-2,TGTGCCAGCAGCTTAGCCAGGGCAGGGAATAATTCACCCCTCCACTTT,CASSLARAGNNSPLHF
NA,TRBJ2-7,TRBD2,TRBV7-9,TGTGCCAGCAGGCGGGAGGGGGAGTACGAGCAGTACTTC,CASRREGEYEQYF
NA,TRBJ1-2,TRBD1,TRBV12-5,TGTGCTAGTGGTTTGGCGACAGGGGGCTACTATGGCTACACCTTC,CASGLATGGYYGYTF
NA,TRBJ2-3,TRBD1,TRBV19,TGTGCCAGTAGTACCGACAGGGCTAGCACAGATACGCAGTATTTT,CASSTDRASTDTQYF
NA,TRBJ2-1,TRBD1,TRBV11-2,TGTGCCAGCAGCTTTGGTGGGCCGACAGGGGTTTTATACAATGAGCAGTTCTTC,CASSFGGPTGVLYNEQFF
NA,TRBJ1-2,TRBD1,TRBV28,TGTGCCAGCAAACCAGGGGGGGAATATGGCTACACCTTC,CASKPGGEYGYTF
once,TRBJ2-3,NA,TRBV19,TGTGCCAGTAGCACCTGGGGAAGCGAGGGCACAGATACGCAGTATTTT,CASSTWGSEGTDTQYF
NA,TRBJ1-5,TRBD1,TRBV2,TGTGCCAGCAATATCGGACAGGGGAGGAATCAGCCCCAGCATTTT,CASNIGQGRNQPQHF
NA,TRBJ2-1,TRBD2,TRBV5-6,TGTGCCAGCAGCCCCAGGTGGGCTAGCGGGGGCGATGAGCAGTTCTTC,CASSPRWASGGDEQFF
NA,TRBJ1-2,NA,TRBV16,TGTGCCAGCAGCACTCAGGACGGGGCATTTAACTATGGCTACACCTTC,CASSTQDGAFNYGYTF
NA,TRBJ2-1,TRBD1,TRBV29-1,TGCAGCGTCCAGGCCGGGACAGGAGACTACAATGAGCAGTTCTTC,CSVQAGTGDYNEQFF
NA,TRBJ1-4,NA,TRBV10-3,TGTGCCATCAAGGGCAGGGCGGATGAAAAACTGTTTTTT,CAIKGRADEKLFF
NA,TRBJ2-3,NA,TRBV28,TGTGCCAGCAGTGTACCAGATACGCAGTATTTT,CASSVPDTQYF
NA,TRBJ2-1,TRBD1,TRBV7-6,TGTGCCAGCAGCTCTAGACAGGGGGGGACCAATGAGCAGTTCTTC,CASSSRQGGTNEQFF
NA,TRBJ2-5,NA,TRBV2,TGTGCCAGCAGAACAGGGCAGGAAGAGACCCAGTACTTC,CASRTGQEETQYF
NA,TRBJ2-1,NA,TRBV7-2,TGTGCCAGCAGCTTGAAGGGGCCCCACAGTTTCTTC,CASSLKGPHSFF
NA,TRBJ2-7,NA,TRBV14,TGTGCCAGCAGCCCCCTTGGGGGGTTCTACGAGCAGTACTTC,CASSPLGGFYEQYF
NA,TRBJ1-1,NA,TRBV7-2,TGTGCCAGCAGCTTAATCGGGGGAGGGGGAACTGAAGCTTTCTTT,CASSLIGGGGTEAFF
NA,TRBJ1-6,TRBD1,TRBV15,TGTGCCACCAGCAGAGATGGGGCAGGGGGAGGGTCGAAATACTCACCCCTCCACTTT,CATSRDGAGGGSKYSPLHF
NA,TRBJ2-7,TRBD2,TRBV7-2,TGTGCCAGCAGCTCTAAATTAGCGGGAGGGGATTACGAGCAGTACTTC,CASSSKLAGGDYEQYF
NA,TRBJ1-1,NA,TRBV5-4,TGTGCCAGCAGCTTACTCATCGACGGGGACAACGAAGCTTTCTTT,CASSLLIDGDNEAFF
NA,TRBJ2-3,TRBD2,TRBV6-6,TGTGCCAGCAGTTACTTAGCGGGAGCAGGAGATACGCAGTATTTT,CASSYLAGAGDTQYF
NA,TRBJ2-4,TRBD1,TRBV5-1,TGCGCCAGCAGCTCGGGACAGGGAAACATTCAGTACTTC,CASSSGQGNIQYF
NA,TRBJ1-6,NA,TRBV28,TGTGCCACCAAACAGGGAAATAATTCACCCCTCCACTTT,CATKQGNNSPLHF
NA,TRBJ2-1,NA,TRBV9,TGTGCCAGCAGCGTGGTGTCAGGCTCCTACAATGAGCAGTTCTTC,CASSVVSGSYNEQFF